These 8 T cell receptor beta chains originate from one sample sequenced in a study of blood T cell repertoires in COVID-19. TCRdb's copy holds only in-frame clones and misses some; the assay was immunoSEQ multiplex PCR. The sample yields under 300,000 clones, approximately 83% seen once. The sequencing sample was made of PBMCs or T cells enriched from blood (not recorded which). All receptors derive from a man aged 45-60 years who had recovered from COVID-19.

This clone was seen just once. Here the CDR3 DNA reads TGCGCCAGCAGTTCAGGGGGCACTTCCTCTGGAAACACCATATATTTT. It is translated as CASSSGGTSSGNTIYF. The chain uses TRBV5-1 and TRBJ1-3; 8 bases map to TRBD1. The V gene end was trimmed by 5 bases and the J gene end by 0 bases; junction bases not matched to a gene: 7. This CDR3 is 16 amino acids long. Germline CDR1 reads SGHRS; CDR2 reads YFSETQ. The complete variable domain, with remaining parts taken from reference TRBV5-1 and TRBJ1-3, reads KAGVTQTPRYLIKTRGQQVTLSCSPISGHRSVSWYQQTPGQGLQFLFEYFSETQRNKGNFPGRFSGRQFSNSRSEMNVSTLELGDSALYLCASSSGGTSSGNTIYFGEGSWLTVV.

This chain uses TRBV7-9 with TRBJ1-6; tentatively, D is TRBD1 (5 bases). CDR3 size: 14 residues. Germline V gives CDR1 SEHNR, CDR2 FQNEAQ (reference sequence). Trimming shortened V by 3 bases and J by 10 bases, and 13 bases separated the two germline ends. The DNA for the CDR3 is TGTGCCAGCAGCTTGTCGCAGGGATCGTCACCCCTCCACTTT. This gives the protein CASSLSQGSSPLHF.

CDR3 coding DNA: TGTGCCAGCAGCCAAGAAAGCGAGCGGAGCTCCTACAATGAGCAGTTCTTC. Protein: CASSQESERSSYNEQFF. This chain links TRBV4-2 with TRBJ2-1, with TRBD2 as a possible D gene (5 bases). CDR3 length: 17 residues. V was clipped by 0 bases and J by 0 bases, with 12 bases between them. Germline CDR1 is LGHNA and CDR2 is YNFKEQ.

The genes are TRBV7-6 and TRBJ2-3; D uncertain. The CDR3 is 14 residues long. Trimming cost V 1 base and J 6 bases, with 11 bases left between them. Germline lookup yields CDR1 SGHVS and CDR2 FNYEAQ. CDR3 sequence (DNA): TGTGCCAGCAGCTTAGGACTCCAGTCGGATACGCAGTATTTT. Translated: CASSLGLQSDTQYF.

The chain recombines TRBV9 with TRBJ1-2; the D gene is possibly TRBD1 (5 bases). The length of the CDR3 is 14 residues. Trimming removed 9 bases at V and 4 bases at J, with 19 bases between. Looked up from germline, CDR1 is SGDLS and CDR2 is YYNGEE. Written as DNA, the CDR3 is TGTGCCAAGTTGGTGGAGGGGCGCAGCTATGGCTACACCTTC. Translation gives CAKLVEGRSYGYTF.

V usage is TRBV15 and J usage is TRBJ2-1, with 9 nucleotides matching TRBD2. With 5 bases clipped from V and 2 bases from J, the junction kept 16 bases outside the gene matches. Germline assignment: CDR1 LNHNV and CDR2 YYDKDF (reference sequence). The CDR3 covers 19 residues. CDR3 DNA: TGTGCCACCAGCTACCCCATTCCAGCGGGAGGATCCCCCTACAATGAGCAGTTCTTC. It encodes CATSYPIPAGGSPYNEQFF. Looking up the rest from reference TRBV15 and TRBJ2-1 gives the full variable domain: DAMVIQNPRYQVTQFGKPVTLSCSQTLNHNVMYWYQQKSSQAPKLLFHYYDKDFNNEADTPDNFQSRRPNTSFCFLDIRSPGLGDTAMYLCATSYPIPAGGSPYNEQFFGPGTRLTVL.

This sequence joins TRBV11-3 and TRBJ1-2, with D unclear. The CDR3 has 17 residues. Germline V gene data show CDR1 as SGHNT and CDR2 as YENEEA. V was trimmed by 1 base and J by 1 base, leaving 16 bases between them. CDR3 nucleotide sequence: TGTGCCAGCAGCTTAGCCAACTCCCCCGGAGGTAACTATGGCTACACCTTC. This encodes CASSLANSPGGNYGYTF.

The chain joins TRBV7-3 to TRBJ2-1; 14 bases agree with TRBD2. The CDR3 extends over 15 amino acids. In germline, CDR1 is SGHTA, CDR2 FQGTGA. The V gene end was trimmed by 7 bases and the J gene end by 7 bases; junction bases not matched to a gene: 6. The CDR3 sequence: CASTRTSGGLNEQFF. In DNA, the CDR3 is TGTGCCAGCACCCGGACTAGCGGGGGGTTGAATGAGCAGTTCTTC.